These 32 T cell receptor beta chains were sequenced from one sample in a study of blood T cells in healthy people across ages. The authors ran a second PCR of about 6 to 11 cycles using a sample-barcoded 5' primer and a J-beta primer mix. TCRdb recomputed calls from the 5' RACE reads with MiXCR, one row per CDR3 protein. The sample contains hundreds of thousands of distinct CDR3 sequences, 45% to 50% of which appear only once. The specimen was blood. All receptors come from an older woman in good health.

Ten or more counts support this clonotype. The chain carries TRBV14 and TRBJ2-7; the D is unclear. The V end was cut by 2 bases, the J end by 2 bases, with 16 bases between. Germline loops: CDR1 SGHDN, CDR2 FVKESK. This CDR3 has 16 residues. The CDR3 DNA sequence: TGTGCCAGCAGCCAAATAAACGGACGCAAGCCCTACGAGCAGTACTTC. Translated: CASSQINGRKPYEQYF. Using reference TRBV14 and TRBJ2-7 for the parts outside the CDR3, the full variable domain is EAGVTQFPSHSVIEKGQTVTLRCDPISGHDNLYWYRRVMGKEIKFLLHFVKESKQDESGMPNNRFLAERTGGTYSTLKVQPAELEDSGVYFCASSQINGRKPYEQYFGPGTRLTVT.

This clonotype was seen many times. The chain combines TRBV20-1 with TRBJ1-2, with D possibly being TRBD1 (5 bases). V was trimmed by 5 bases and J by 4 bases, leaving 20 bases between them. This CDR3 has 15 residues. Germline CDR1 and CDR2: DFQATT and SNEGSKA (reference sequence). The CDR3 bases are TGCAGTGCTCCCGGGAAGGGGAACGGGCTCTATGGCTACACCTTC. It codes for CSAPGKGNGLYGYTF.

This chain links TRBV13 with TRBJ1-4, with no clear D. Germline assignment: CDR1 PRHDT and CDR2 FYEKMQ (reference sequence). Deletions cut 5 bases from V and 8 bases from J, with 12 bases between. The CDR3 runs to 13 residues. The CDR3 nucleotides read TGTGCCAGCAGCCCCCGGCGGGCGGAAAAACTGTTTTTT. Translation gives CASSPRRAEKLFF. The variable domain in full, completed from reference TRBV13 and TRBJ1-4, reads AAGVIQSPRHLIKEKRETATLKCYPIPRHDTVYWYQQGPGQDPQFLISFYEKMQSDKGSIPDRFSAQQFSDYHSELNMSSLELGDSALYFCASSPRRAEKLFFGSGTQLSVL.

The chain couples TRBV6-5 to TRBJ2-1, with 11 bases aligning to TRBD2. The CDR3 totals 16 residues. CDR1 and CDR2 from the germline V gene are MNHEY and SVGAGI. V shed 2 bases, J shed 9 bases, and the junction held 9 bases outside the gene matches. CDR3 DNA sequence: TGTGCCAGCAGTTACCCGGCCATAGCGGGAGGGGGTGAGCAGTTCTTC. Its translation is CASSYPAIAGGGEQFF.

This clonotype has just one count. The genes are TRBV12-3 or TRBV12-4 and TRBJ2-5; no clear D. Between the trimmed V and J ends, which lost 7 bases and 5 bases, there was a span of 14 bases. The CDR3 contains 13 residues. The CDR3 nucleotides are TGTGCCAGCACCCCGCGAGGTGGGGAGACCCAGTACTTC. Residues: CASTPRGGETQYF.

In this sample, this clonotype turned up a few times. This rearrangement joins TRBV5-6 to TRBJ1-6, with 8 bases that match TRBD1. Germline CDR1 is SGHDT and CDR2 is YYEEEE. V shed 5 bases, J shed 6 bases, and the junction held 7 bases outside the gene matches. CDR3 length: 15 residues. CDR3 nucleotides: TGTGCCAGCAGTTGGGCGACAGGGGTTAATTCACCCCTCCACTTT. Its translation is CASSWATGVNSPLHF.

The genes are TRBV27 and TRBJ2-1; D gene ambiguous. The CDR3 is 16 residues long. V lost 0 bases and J lost 6, with 15 bases in between. Germline values: CDR1 MNHEY, CDR2 SMNVEV (reference sequence). The CDR3 DNA sequence: TGTGCCAGCAGTTTATCCCCCCTCCCCCCGGCCAATGAGCAGTTCTTC. Translation gives CASSLSPLPPANEQFF.

V is TRBV6-5 and J is TRBJ2-3; maybe TRBD1 (5 bases). The CDR3 is made up of 15 amino acids. Germline CDR1 MNHEY, CDR2 SVGAGI. V was shortened by 9 bases and J by 2 bases, with 18 bases between the two germline ends. CDR3 in amino acids: CASRRQTSSTDTQYF. CDR3 in DNA: TGTGCCAGTAGAAGACAGACCAGTTCCACAGATACGCAGTATTTT.

This clonotype was seen a handful of times. This sequence joins TRBV9 and TRBJ2-5; D possibly uses TRBD1 or TRBD2 (5 bases each). Germline CDR1 is SGDLS and CDR2 is YYNGEE. V was shortened by 0 bases and J by 5 bases, with 14 bases between the two germline ends. CDR3 length: 15 residues. This CDR3 is CASSVEAGTGETQYF. The CDR3 coding sequence is TGTGCCAGCAGCGTAGAAGCAGGGACGGGGGAGACCCAGTACTTC.

The J gene is TRBJ1-2, the V gene TRBV6-1; D uncertain. CDR1 and CDR2 (germline): MNHNS, SASEGT. Trimming shortened V by 11 bases and J by 6 bases, and 16 bases separated the two germline ends. This CDR3 is built from 12 residues. CDR3 amino acids: CARHSWANGYTF. CDR3 nucleotides: TGTGCCCGACATTCCTGGGCCAATGGCTACACCTTC.

This clonotype was observed a handful of times. The rearrangement links TRBV3-1 to TRBJ2-1, with TRBD2 matching over 9 bases. Germline lookup yields CDR1 LGHDT and CDR2 YNNKEL (reference sequence). V gave up 0 bases and J gave up 3 bases; unmatched junction bases: 3. The CDR3 has 16 amino acids. In DNA form, the CDR3 reads TGTGCCAGCAGCCAAGATGCGGGAGGGCACTACAATGAGCAGTTCTTC. Protein sequence: CASSQDAGGHYNEQFF.

This clonotype appeared many times. This chain connects TRBV20-1 to TRBJ1-2, with D perhaps TRBD1 (5 bases). This CDR3 is 13 amino acids long. CDR1 and CDR2 (germline): DFQATT, SNEGSKA (reference sequence). Trimming left V 6 bases short and J 2 bases short, with 13 bases between. The CDR3 DNA is TGCAGTGCGCTGACACGGGGCAACTATGGCTACACCTTC. Translation gives CSALTRGNYGYTF.

The chain carries TRBV29-1 and TRBJ2-3, with a possible D match to TRBD2 (5 bases). The CDR3 consists of 13 residues. Germline CDR1 reads SQVTM; CDR2 reads ANQGSEA. V lost 6 bases to trimming and J lost 3 bases, with 13 bases between them. The CDR3: CSVGVGRTDTQYF. The CDR3 DNA reads TGCAGCGTCGGGGTGGGAAGAACAGATACGCAGTATTTT.

This chain uses TRBV9 with TRBJ2-5, with 8 bases lining up with TRBD2. The CDR3 contains 15 residues. Trimming removed 0 bases from V and 3 bases from J; junction bases left unmatched: 4. Germline lookup yields CDR1 SGDLS and CDR2 YYNGEE. This CDR3 is CASSVGAGGEETQYF. The CDR3 DNA follows: TGTGCCAGCAGCGTAGGGGCGGGAGGTGAAGAGACCCAGTACTTC. Together with reference TRBV9 and TRBJ2-5, the CDR3 gives the full variable domain: DSGVTQTPKHLITATGQRVTLRCSPRSGDLSVYWYQQSLDQGLQFLIQYYNGEERAKGNILERFSAQQFPDLHSELNLSSLELGDSALYFCASSVGAGGEETQYFGPGTRLLVL.

The chain joins TRBV9 to TRBJ2-5; 14 nucleotides agree with TRBD2. CDR1 SGDLS and CDR2 YYNGEE come from the germline V gene. There are 17 residues in the CDR3. The V segment lost 0 bases and the J segment 3 bases; nucleotides outside the gene matches: 4. The CDR3 sequence: CASSVGRGLAGEETQYF. DNA for the CDR3: TGTGCCAGCAGCGTAGGCCGGGGACTAGCGGGGGAAGAGACCCAGTACTTC.

The V gene is TRBV14, the J gene TRBJ2-2; D is perhaps TRBD2 (6 bases). V gave up 1 base and J gave up 6 bases, with 9 bases separating them. Looked up from germline, CDR1 is SGHDN and CDR2 is FVKESK. This CDR3 is built from 14 residues. Here the CDR3 DNA reads TGTGCCAGCAGCCAAGGACTAGTCGCCGGGGAGCTGTTTTTT. Translating gives CASSQGLVAGELFF.

In the case of this clonotype: At one end, the junction sequence differs from germline, possibly due to a read error. The chain is built from TRBV7-2 and TRBJ2-1; the D is unclear. The length of the CDR3 is 12 residues. CDR1 is SGHTA, CDR2 FQGNSA, per germline. CDR3 sequence (DNA): TGTGCCAGCAGCTCCGGCTACCATGAGCAGTTCTTC. Residues: CASSSGYHEQFF.

The chain combines TRBV10-3 with TRBJ1-2; 8 bases align to TRBD1. V gave up 4 bases and J gave up 5 bases; unmatched junction bases: 6. The CDR3 contains 14 residues. CDR1 ENHRY and CDR2 SYGVKD come from the germline V gene. CDR3 bases: TGTGCCATCAGTGCGGGACAGGATCCTTATGGCTACACCTTC. As protein: CAISAGQDPYGYTF.

The table lists this clonotype with a few counts. J is TRBJ2-7 and V is TRBV6-5; the match to TRBD1 covers 9 bases. The trim removed 5 bases at V and 2 bases at J, leaving 4 bases unmatched. This CDR3 is built from 14 residues. Germline-derived CDR1 and CDR2 are MNHEY and SVGAGI. The CDR3 nucleotides read TGTGCCAGCAGTGCGGGACAGGGAGCCTACGAGCAGTACTTC. It translates to CASSAGQGAYEQYF.

The rearrangement links TRBV7-2 to TRBJ1-2; D gene ambiguous. The V gene lost 4 bases and the J gene lost 0 bases, with 18 bases spanning the gap. The CDR3 is 17 residues long. Looked up from germline, CDR1 is SGHTA and CDR2 is FQGNSA. This chain's CDR3 is CASSSPLEGGSNYGYTF. The DNA of the CDR3 is TGTGCCAGCAGCTCTCCGCTGGAGGGCGGATCTAACTATGGCTACACCTTC.

The chain has TRBV12-3 or TRBV12-4 and TRBJ1-3; D is uncertain. The CDR3 consists of 12 residues. Between the trimmed V and J ends, which lost 3 bases and 4 bases, there was a span of 4 bases. The CDR3 DNA follows: TGTGCCAGCAGTTTGACCGGAAACACCATATATTTT. The encoded protein is CASSLTGNTIYF.

The chain is built from TRBV12-3 or TRBV12-4 and TRBJ1-5; tentatively, D is TRBD1 (5 bases). This CDR3 comprises 15 residues. V shed 7 bases and J shed 2 bases, with 15 bases lying between them. CDR3 sequence reads: CASTGGQGGNQPQHF. CDR3 sequence (DNA): TGTGCCAGCACCGGCGGGCAAGGGGGCAATCAGCCCCAGCATTTT.

The chain is built from TRBV20-1 and TRBJ2-5, with 9 positions matching TRBD2. CDR1 is DFQATT, CDR2 SNEGSKA, per germline (reference sequence). CDR3 length equals 16 residues. Trimming at V came to 3 bases and at J to 3 bases, leaving 11 bases not matched to a gene. The DNA of the CDR3 is TGCAGTGCTAGTATCGCGCGGGAGGGAACAGAAGAGACCCAGTACTTC. It translates to CSASIAREGTEETQYF.

With regard to this clonotype: It may be a read error: a sequence one base away is much more abundant. The CDR3 region is CASSLLGQGVGNEQYF. The CDR3 DNA sequence: TGTGCCAGCAGCTTACTGGGTCAGGGGGTGGGTAATGAGCAGTACTTC. This chain connects TRBV7-2 to TRBJ2-5; 7 nucleotides match TRBD1. The CDR3 contains 16 residues. Germline values: CDR1 SGHTA, CDR2 FQGNSA. Unmatched junction bases numbered 17, after V lost 2 bases and J lost 11 bases.

This clonotype appeared a few times. The CDR3 protein is CSASDRGPYEQYF. The CDR3 DNA reads TGCAGCGCGTCGGACAGGGGACCCTACGAGCAGTACTTC. The chain couples TRBV29-1 to TRBJ2-7; 9 nucleotides agree with TRBD1. Germline CDR1 SQVTM, CDR2 ANQGSEA. The V segment lost 7 bases and the J segment 2 bases; nucleotides outside the gene matches: 6. The length of the CDR3 is 13 residues.

V gene TRBV7-3 combines with J gene TRBJ2-1, with D perhaps matching TRBD2 (5 bases). Trimming pared 6 bases from V and 5 bases from J, leaving 14 bases between. Germline assignment: CDR1 SGHTA and CDR2 FQGTGA. This CDR3 is 14 amino acids long. CDR3 nucleotides: TGTGCCAGCAGGCCCGGGGTTCGGGACAATGAGCAGTTCTTC. Translation gives CASRPGVRDNEQFF. The full variable domain, rest sourced from reference TRBV7-3 and TRBJ2-1, is GAGVSQTPSNKVTEKGKYVELRCDPISGHTALYWYRQSLGQGPEFLIYFQGTGAADDSGLPNDRFFAVRPEGSVSTLKIQRTERGDSAVYLCASRPGVRDNEQFFGPGTRLTVL.

V is TRBV29-1 and J is TRBJ2-1; the D is unclear. Germline lookup yields CDR1 SQVTM and CDR2 ANQGSEA. This CDR3 contains 12 residues. The V and J ends lost 6 bases and 6 bases respectively, with 12 bases between them. The CDR3 loop is CSVRSLFNEQFF. Here the CDR3 DNA reads TGCAGCGTCCGATCCCTCTTCAATGAGCAGTTCTTC.

V is TRBV6-2 or TRBV6-3 and J is TRBJ2-7; D is perhaps TRBD2 (5 bases). The CDR3 loop spans 15 amino acids. V lost 2 bases to trimming and J lost 4 bases, with 15 bases between them. From germline, CDR1 is MNHEY and CDR2 SVGEGT. CDR3 sequence reads: CASSYGLFGPYEQYF. The DNA for the CDR3 is TGTGCCAGCAGTTACGGACTCTTCGGGCCTTACGAGCAGTACTTC.

This clonotype appeared many times. The junction differs from germline at one of its ends, possibly a read error. The chain recombines TRBV5-1 with TRBJ2-5; possibly TRBD1 or TRBD2 for D (6 bases each). The CDR3 has 13 amino acids. Looked up from germline, CDR1 is SGHRS and CDR2 is YFSETQ. CDR3 in amino acids: CASSLGGQETQYF. CDR3 in DNA: TGTGCCAGCAGCTTAGGGGGGCAAGAGACCCAGTACTTC.

This chain links TRBV11-1 with TRBJ2-7; D is perhaps TRBD1 (6 bases). Germline V CDR1 and CDR2: SGHAT, FQDESV (reference sequence). The CDR3 contains 13 residues. V lost 4 bases and J lost 4, with 11 bases in between. CDR3 nucleotide sequence: TGTGCCAGCAGCTCCGGACAGAGATACGAGCAGTACTTC. This sequence encodes CASSSGQRYEQYF.

The chain uses TRBV5-1 and TRBJ1-6; tentative D call: TRBD1 (5 bases). Germline V gene data show CDR1 as SGHRS and CDR2 as YFSETQ. The V gene lost 4 bases and the J gene lost 4 bases, with 12 bases spanning the gap. This CDR3 contains 15 residues. CDR3 nucleotide sequence: TGCGCCAGCAGCCCACGACAGTCTTATAATTCACCCCTCCACTTT. It yields the protein CASSPRQSYNSPLHF.

The chain links TRBV2 to TRBJ2-7; D gene uncertain. Germline V CDR1 and CDR2: SNHLY, FYNNEI. The CDR3 has 14 amino acids. V lost 3 bases and J lost 1, with 10 bases in between. The CDR3 region has the DNA TGTGCCAGCAGTGATAGGGTAGCATCCTACGAGCAGTACTTC. Protein product: CASSDRVASYEQYF. Filled out from reference TRBV2 and TRBJ2-7, the complete variable domain reads EPEVTQTPSHQVTQMGQEVILRCVPISNHLYFYWYRQILGQKVEFLVSFYNNEISEKSEIFDDQFSVERPDGSNFTLKIRSTKLEDSAMYFCASSDRVASYEQYFGPGTRLTVT.